The subject of this entry is one T cell receptor (beta chain). At one of its ends the junction is not consistent with the germline gene, which may arise from a read error. This sample was included in a study of patients and donors after allogeneic stem cell transplantation. This CDR3 is built from 14 residues. TCRdb re-analysed the RT-PCR reads in MiXCR, keeping a single row per CDR3 protein. The data hold about 30,000 distinct CDR3 sequences, with over 7% observed a single time. The V call is TRBV12-3 or TRBV12-4, the J call TRBJ2-5; the D gene could be TRBD1 or TRBD2 (6 bases each). The specimen was blood, either unsorted or a sorted T cell fraction (not recorded which). The clonotype originates from a human donor who was either an allogeneic HSCT recipient or a stem cell or donor lymphocyte infusion donor (not recorded which). It is not recorded whose cells these are; they may come from a transplant donor. The DNA for the CDR3 is TGTGCCAGCACTTTATGGGGGGCGGGGGAGACCCAGTACTTC. Translation: CASTLWGAGETQYF.